This T cell receptor (beta chain) is drawn from a study of metastatic and nonmetastatic thyroid tumors. On the study more broadly: The authors compared repertoires across blood and tumor or nodule tissue from malignant and benign thyroid patients.

CDR1 is SGHTA and CDR2 is FQGNSA in the germline V gene. The CDR3 runs 14 residues. Deletions cut 4 bases from V and 0 bases from J, with 7 bases between. No patient received treatment before thyroid surgery. TCRdb reanalyzed the PCR reads via MiXCR. The table lists under 75,000 clones, less than 20% of them singletons. V and J are TRBV7-2 and TRBJ1-5; unclear D gene. The sample consisted of blood. The receptor's source is a female donor with papillary thyroid cancer or a benign thyroid nodule (not recorded which). Some clones in this sample may be carry-over from other donors' samples. The CDR3 is CASSWDHSNQPQHF. The CDR3 DNA sequence: TGTGCCAGCAGCTGGGATCATAGCAATCAGCCCCAGCATTTT.